A single sample is the source of the 8 T cell receptor beta chains below, sequenced in a study of blood T cell repertoires in COVID-19. Using immunoSEQ multiplex PCR, the repertoire was profiled, and TCRdb retains in-frame clones only, with some absent. The sample records 120,000 or so clones, around 77% being singletons. Specimen: peripheral blood. The receptors here all came from a human donor in a cohort sampled during active COVID-19.

The chain links TRBV11-3 to TRBJ2-5, with 7 bases fitting TRBD2. CDR3 length: 14 amino acids. The junction had 4 bases not matched to a gene; V was cut back by 1 base and J by 5 bases. Germline V lookup: CDR1 SGHNT, CDR2 YENEEA. CDR3 DNA: TGTGCCAGCAGCTTAGGGGCGGGAGCGGAGACCCAGTACTTC. It translates to CASSLGAGAETQYF. Full variable domain (missing parts from reference TRBV11-3 and TRBJ2-5): EAGVVQSPRYKIIEKKQPVAFWCNPISGHNTLYWYLQNLGQGPELLIRYENEEAVDDSQLPKDRFSAERLKGVDSTLKIQPAELGDSAVYLCASSLGAGAETQYFGPGTRLLVL.

V is TRBV7-9 and J is TRBJ2-7; 7 nucleotides line up with TRBD1. The CDR3 is 13 amino acids. The V segment lost 5 bases and the J segment 3 bases; nucleotides outside the gene matches: 4. CDR1 SEHNR and CDR2 FQNEAQ come from the germline V gene (reference sequence). As DNA, the CDR3 is TGTGCCAGCAGCCCGGGACAGCGCTACGAGCAGTACTTC. Translating it yields CASSPGQRYEQYF.

The gene calls are TRBV27 and TRBJ2-5, with D possibly being TRBD2 (6 bases). V was clipped by 0 bases and J by 6 bases, with 17 bases between them. CDR3 length: 16 residues. Germline values: CDR1 MNHEY, CDR2 SMNVEV (reference sequence). The CDR3 DNA reads TGTGCCAGCAGTTTATCGAAGGGACTGGCAGAACAGACCCAGTACTTC. Translated, it gives CASSLSKGLAEQTQYF.

This clone was recorded once. The CDR3 is CASSYPRQGGVKPQHF. Written as DNA, the CDR3 is TGTGCCAGCAGTTACCCGCGACAGGGCGGGGTAAAGCCCCAGCATTTT. V and J are TRBV6-2 or TRBV6-3 and TRBJ1-5, with 7 positions matching TRBD1. V was clipped by 2 bases and J by 8 bases; unmatched bases: 12. This CDR3 spans 16 amino acids. Germline assignment: CDR1 MNHEY and CDR2 SVGEGT.

V usage is TRBV18 and J usage is TRBJ1-1, with no clear D. The germline gives CDR1 KGHSH, CDR2 LQKENI. The CDR3 spans 14 residues. V lost 2 bases and J 8 bases, leaving 15 bases between the germline ends. CDR3 sequence: CASSPDIISPEAFF. The CDR3 DNA reads TGTGCCAGCTCACCAGACATAATAAGTCCCGAAGCTTTCTTT.

This clone was seen only once. The chain recombines TRBV18 with TRBJ2-7, with a weak D call TRBD2 (6 bases). The CDR3 covers 14 residues. Germline CDR1 reads KGHSH; CDR2 reads LQKENI. The ends were cut back, 6 bases at V and 2 bases at J, with 14 bases in the middle. CDR3 DNA: TGTGCCAGCTCCCTCTTGAGGGAGGCCTACGAGCAGTACTTC. Protein product: CASSLLREAYEQYF.

The count of this clone is one. J is TRBJ2-7 and V is TRBV9, with D tentatively TRBD2 (6 bases). With 0 bases removed from V and 6 bases from J, the gap between germline ends came to 13 bases. Germline V gene data show CDR1 as SGDLS and CDR2 as YYNGEE. The CDR3 spans 14 residues. CDR3 nucleotides: TGTGCCAGCAGCGTAGTCTCCCAGGGAGGCGAGCAGTACTTC. Translation: CASSVVSQGGEQYF.

V is TRBV2 and J is TRBJ2-7; TRBD2 agrees at 7 bases. The V and J ends lost 4 bases and 5 bases, in that order; junction bases with no gene match: 11. The CDR3 has 15 amino acids. Germline CDR1 SNHLY, CDR2 FYNNEI. The CDR3: CASSVTSAGVDEQYF. CDR3 in DNA: TGTGCCAGCAGTGTGACCTCTGCGGGAGTGGACGAGCAGTACTTC. The variable domain in full, completed from reference TRBV2 and TRBJ2-7, reads EPEVTQTPSHQVTQMGQEVILRCVPISNHLYFYWYRQILGQKVEFLVSFYNNEISEKSEIFDDQFSVERPDGSNFTLKIRSTKLEDSAMYFCASSVTSAGVDEQYFGPGTRLTVT.